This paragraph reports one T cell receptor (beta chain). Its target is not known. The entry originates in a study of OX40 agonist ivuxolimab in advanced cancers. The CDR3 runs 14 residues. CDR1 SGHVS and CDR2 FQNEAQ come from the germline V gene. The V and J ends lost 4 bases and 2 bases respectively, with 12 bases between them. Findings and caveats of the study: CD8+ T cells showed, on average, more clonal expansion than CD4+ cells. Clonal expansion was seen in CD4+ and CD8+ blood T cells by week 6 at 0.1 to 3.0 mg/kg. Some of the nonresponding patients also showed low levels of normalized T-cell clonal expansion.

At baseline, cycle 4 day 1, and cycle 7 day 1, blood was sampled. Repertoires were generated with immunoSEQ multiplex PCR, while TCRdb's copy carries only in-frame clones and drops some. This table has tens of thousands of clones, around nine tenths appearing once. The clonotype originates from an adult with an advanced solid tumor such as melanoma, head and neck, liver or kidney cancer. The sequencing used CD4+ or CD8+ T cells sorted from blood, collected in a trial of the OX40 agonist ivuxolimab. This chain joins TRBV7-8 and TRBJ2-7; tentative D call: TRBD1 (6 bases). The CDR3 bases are TGTGCCAGCAGCTGGGACAATGTTGCCTACGAGCAGTACTTC. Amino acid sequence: CASSWDNVAYEQYF. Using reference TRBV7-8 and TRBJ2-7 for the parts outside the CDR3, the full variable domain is GAGVSQSPRYKVAKRGQDVALRCDPISGHVSLFWYQQALGQGPEFLTYFQNEAQLDKSGLPSDRFFAERPEGSVSTLKIQRTQQEDSAVYLCASSWDNVAYEQYFGPGTRLTVT.